Sequencing of this TCR beta chain was carried out in a study of T cells after yellow fever vaccination. Study-wide findings and caveats: Weaker, the secondary response peaked sooner, at day 5 versus 15. Abundant clonotypes from the bulk population could contaminate FACS-sorted repertoires.

A 5'RACE template-switching step, the method used to make TCR cDNA, added a universal primer site and UMIs. TCRdb re-called the 5' RACE reads through MiXCR, storing one row per CDR3 protein. The sample contains 300,000 to 400,000 distinct CDR3 sequences, 6% to 8% of which appear only once. In regard to this clonotype: Its antigen is as yet unknown.

The CDR3 loop spans 16 amino acids. Trimming removed 2 bases from V and 1 base from J; junction bases left unmatched: 4. The germline V gene encodes CDR1 KGHSH and CDR2 LQKENI. The chain links TRBV18 to TRBJ2-1; 8 bases align to TRBD2. This TCR was sampled from a man aged 30-40 years who received the YFV17D yellow fever vaccine. Sequenced here: PBMCs, sampled 5 days after the yellow fever booster vaccination. The CDR3 DNA follows: TGTGCCAGCTCACCAACTAGCGGTTTATCCTACAATGAGCAGTTCTTC. Residues: CASSPTSGLSYNEQFF.